This T cell receptor (beta chain) originates from a study of CD4 T cells in relation to SARS-CoV-2 and coronaviruses. For the study at large: TCR beta CDR3s were sequenced after roughly ten-day antigen culture of PBMCs. Whole-study findings and limits: Memory recall responses, not primary responses primed in culture, are what the assay detects. Each donor contributed either pre-pandemic or post-infection samples, not both.

CDR3 length: 15 amino acids. Trimming cost V 4 bases and J 8 bases; bases outside gene matches: 11. CDR1 and CDR2 (germline): SGHRS, YFSETQ. For approximately 10 days, roughly 10^5 sorted CD4+ cells grew with T cell-depleted PBMCs and CEF. Some clones are missing from TCRdb's copy, which holds only in-frame ones; the method was immunoSEQ multiplex PCR. The sample yields some 37,000 clones, over 65% seen once. Comment on this clone: Its cognate antigen is unknown.

The chain couples TRBV5-1 to TRBJ2-1; TRBD2 aligns across 8 bases. This TCR came from an adult with COVID-19. The sample taken for sequencing was memory CD4+ T cells from PBMCs, cultured in vitro. The CDR3 nucleotides are TGCGCCAGCAGCAGAGGTAGCGGGATGACGCATGAGCAGTTCTTC. Protein product: CASSRGSGMTHEQFF.